The present T cell receptor (beta chain) was sequenced within a study of blood T cells in healthy people across ages. Study-wide results and limits: Investigators treated diversity estimates from one million T cells as underestimates. It was not possible, with unsorted PBMCs, to conclusively compare naive and antigen-experienced cells. Higher diversity and more naive CD4+ cells were features of long-lived donors, compared to aged donors.

CDR3 length: 14 amino acids. Germline CDR1 is SGHTA and CDR2 is FQGNSA. V dropped 4 bases and J dropped 13; count of bases not matched to a gene: 9. With a J-beta primer mix and a sample-barcoded 5' primer, a second PCR ran about 7 to 12 cycles. A minimum of 3 million CDR3-containing paired-end reads was obtained for each sample. Each CDR3 protein gets one entry after TCRdb re-called the 5' RACE reads with MiXCR. Of about 700,000 distinct CDR3 sequences in the sample, less than 40% were seen once. The table lists this clonotype with a few counts. What it binds is not known. Given a much more abundant clone one base away, this may be a read error.

This sequence joins TRBV7-2 and TRBJ2-4, with 11 bases identical to TRBD2. The specimen sequenced was blood. This receptor was obtained from a woman older than 75 in good health. The CDR3 DNA reads TGTGCCAGCAGCTCGGGACTAGCGGTTGGTGAGCAGTACTTC. Its protein product is CASSSGLAVGEQYF. The entire variable domain, with the rest obtained from reference TRBV7-2 and TRBJ2-4, is as follows: GAGVSQSPSNKVTEKGKDVELRCDPISGHTALYWYRQSLGQGLEFLIYFQGNSAPDKSGLPSDRFSAERTGGSVSTLTIQRTQQEDSAVYLCASSSGLAVGEQYFGAGTRLSVL.